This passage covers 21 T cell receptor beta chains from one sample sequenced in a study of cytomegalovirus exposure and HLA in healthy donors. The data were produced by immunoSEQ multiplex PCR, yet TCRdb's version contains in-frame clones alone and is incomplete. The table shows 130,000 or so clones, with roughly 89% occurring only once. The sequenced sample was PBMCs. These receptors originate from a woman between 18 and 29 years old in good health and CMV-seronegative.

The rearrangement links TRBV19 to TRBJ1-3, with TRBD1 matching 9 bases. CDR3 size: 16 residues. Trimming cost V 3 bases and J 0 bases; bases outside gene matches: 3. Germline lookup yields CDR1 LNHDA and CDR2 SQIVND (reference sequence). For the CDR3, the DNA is TGTGCCAGTAGTATGGGACAGGGTCCCTCTGGAAACACCATATATTTT. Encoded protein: CASSMGQGPSGNTIYF.

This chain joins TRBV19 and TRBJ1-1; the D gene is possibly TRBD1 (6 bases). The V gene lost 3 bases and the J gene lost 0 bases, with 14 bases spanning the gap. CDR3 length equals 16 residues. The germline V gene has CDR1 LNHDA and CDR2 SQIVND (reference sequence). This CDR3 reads CASSMYGRTVNTEAFF. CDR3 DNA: TGTGCCAGTAGTATGTACGGCCGGACAGTGAACACTGAAGCTTTCTTT.

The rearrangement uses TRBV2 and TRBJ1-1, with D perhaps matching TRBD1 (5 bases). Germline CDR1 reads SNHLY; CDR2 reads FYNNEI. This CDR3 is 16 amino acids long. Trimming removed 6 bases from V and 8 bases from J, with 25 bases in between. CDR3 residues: CASRASTGTGTREAFF. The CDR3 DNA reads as TGTGCCAGCAGAGCCTCCACCGGGACGGGGACTCGCGAAGCTTTCTTT. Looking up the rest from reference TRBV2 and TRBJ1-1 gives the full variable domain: EPEVTQTPSHQVTQMGQEVILRCVPISNHLYFYWYRQILGQKVEFLVSFYNNEISEKSEIFDDQFSVERPDGSNFTLKIRSTKLEDSAMYFCASRASTGTGTREAFFGQGTRLTVV.

The CDR3 loop reads CASSLYTGDWETQYF. DNA for the CDR3: TGTGCCAGCAGCTTGTATACAGGGGACTGGGAGACCCAGTACTTC. This chain joins TRBV5-4 and TRBJ2-5, with D perhaps TRBD1 (7 bases). The CDR3 contains 15 residues. The germline CDR1 and CDR2 sequences are SGHNT and YYREEE (reference sequence). Trimming removed 1 base at V and 5 bases at J, with 15 bases between.

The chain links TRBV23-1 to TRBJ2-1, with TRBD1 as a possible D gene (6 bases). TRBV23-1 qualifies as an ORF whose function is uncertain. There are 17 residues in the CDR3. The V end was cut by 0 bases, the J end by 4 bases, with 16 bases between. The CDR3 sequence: CASSQSGAGQQYNEQFF. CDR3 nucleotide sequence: TGCGCCAGCAGTCAATCGGGGGCCGGACAGCAATACAATGAGCAGTTCTTC.

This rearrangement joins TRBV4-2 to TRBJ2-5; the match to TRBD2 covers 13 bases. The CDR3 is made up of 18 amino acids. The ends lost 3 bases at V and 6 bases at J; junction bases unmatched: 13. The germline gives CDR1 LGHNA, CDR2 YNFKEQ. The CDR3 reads CASSQPTITSGGAKTQYF. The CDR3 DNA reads TGTGCCAGCAGCCAGCCCACTATAACTAGCGGGGGGGCAAAGACCCAGTACTTC.

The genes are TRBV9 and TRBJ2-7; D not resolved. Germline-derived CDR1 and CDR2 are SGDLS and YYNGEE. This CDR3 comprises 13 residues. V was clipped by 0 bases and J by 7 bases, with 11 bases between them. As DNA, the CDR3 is TGTGCCAGCAGCGTAGAGTTCAGCAGGGAGCAGTACTTC. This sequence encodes CASSVEFSREQYF. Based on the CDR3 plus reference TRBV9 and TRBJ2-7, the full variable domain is DSGVTQTPKHLITATGQRVTLRCSPRSGDLSVYWYQQSLDQGLQFLIQYYNGEERAKGNILERFSAQQFPDLHSELNLSSLELGDSALYFCASSVEFSREQYFGPGTRLTVT.

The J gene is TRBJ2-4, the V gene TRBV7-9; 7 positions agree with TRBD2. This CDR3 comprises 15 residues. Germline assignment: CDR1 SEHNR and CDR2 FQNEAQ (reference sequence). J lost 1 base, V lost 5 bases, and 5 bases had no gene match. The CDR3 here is CASSPLGGAKNIQYF. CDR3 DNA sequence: TGTGCCAGCAGCCCTTTGGGGGGGGCCAAAAACATTCAGTACTTC. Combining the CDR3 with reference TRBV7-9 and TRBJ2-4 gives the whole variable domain DTGVSQNPRHKITKRGQNVTFRCDPISEHNRLYWYRQTLGQGPEFLTYFQNEAQLEKSRLLSDRFSAERPKGSFSTLEIQRTEQGDSAMYLCASSPLGGAKNIQYFGAGTRLSVL.

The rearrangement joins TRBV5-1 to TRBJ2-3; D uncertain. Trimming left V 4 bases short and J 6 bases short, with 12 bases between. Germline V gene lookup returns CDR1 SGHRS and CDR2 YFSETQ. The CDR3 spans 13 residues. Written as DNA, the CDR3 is TGCGCCAGCAGCGGAATCTCTAGGGATACGCAGTATTTT. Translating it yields CASSGISRDTQYF.

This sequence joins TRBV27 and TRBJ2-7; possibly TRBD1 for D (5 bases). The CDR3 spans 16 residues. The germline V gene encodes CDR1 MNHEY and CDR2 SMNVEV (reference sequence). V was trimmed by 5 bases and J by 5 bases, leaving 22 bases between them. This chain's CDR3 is CASSPLNRQRGHEQYF. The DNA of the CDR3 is TGTGCCAGCAGTCCGCTAAACAGACAAAGGGGTCACGAGCAGTACTTC.

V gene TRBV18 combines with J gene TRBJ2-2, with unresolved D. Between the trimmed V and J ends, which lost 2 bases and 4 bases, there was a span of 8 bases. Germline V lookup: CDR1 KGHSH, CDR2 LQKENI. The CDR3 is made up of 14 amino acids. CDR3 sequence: CASSPLQTTGELFF. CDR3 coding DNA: TGTGCCAGCTCACCATTACAGACCACCGGGGAGCTGTTTTTT.

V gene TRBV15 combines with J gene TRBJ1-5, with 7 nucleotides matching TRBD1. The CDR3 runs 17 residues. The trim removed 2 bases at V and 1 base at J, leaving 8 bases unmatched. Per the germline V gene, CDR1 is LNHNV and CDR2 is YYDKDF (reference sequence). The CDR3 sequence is CATSRPQGLGSNQPQHF. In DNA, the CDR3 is TGTGCCACCAGCAGACCACAGGGGCTGGGGAGCAATCAGCCCCAGCATTTT.

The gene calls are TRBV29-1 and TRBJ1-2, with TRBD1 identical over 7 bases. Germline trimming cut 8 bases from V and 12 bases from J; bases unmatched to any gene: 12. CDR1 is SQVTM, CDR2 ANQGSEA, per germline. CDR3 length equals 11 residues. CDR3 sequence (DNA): TGCAGCTCCGGGGGCAGGGGGTTCGACACCTTC. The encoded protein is CSSGGRGFDTF. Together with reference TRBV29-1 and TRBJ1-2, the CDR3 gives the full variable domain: SAVISQKPSRDICQRGTSLTIQCQVDSQVTMMFWYRQQPGQSLTLIATANQGSEATYESGFVIDKFPISRPNLTFSTLTVSNMSPEDSSIYLCSSGGRGFDTFGSGTRLTVV.

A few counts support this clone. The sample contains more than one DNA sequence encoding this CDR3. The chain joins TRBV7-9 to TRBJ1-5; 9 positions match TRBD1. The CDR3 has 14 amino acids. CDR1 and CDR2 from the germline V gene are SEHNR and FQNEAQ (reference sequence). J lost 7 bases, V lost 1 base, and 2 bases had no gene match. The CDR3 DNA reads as TGTGCCAGCAGCTTAGGACAGGGGGGACAGCCCCAGCATTTT. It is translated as CASSLGQGGQPQHF. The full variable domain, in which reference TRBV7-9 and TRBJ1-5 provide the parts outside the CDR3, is DTGVSQNPRHKITKRGQNVTFRCDPISEHNRLYWYRQTLGQGPEFLTYFQNEAQLEKSRLLSDRFSAERPKGSFSTLEIQRTEQGDSAMYLCASSLGQGGQPQHFGDGTRLSIL.

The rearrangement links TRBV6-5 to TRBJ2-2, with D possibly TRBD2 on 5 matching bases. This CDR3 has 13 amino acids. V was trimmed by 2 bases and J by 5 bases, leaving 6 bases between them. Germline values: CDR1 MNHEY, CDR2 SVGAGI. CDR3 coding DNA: TGTGCCAGCAGTTACGAGGGTACCGGGGAGCTGTTTTTT. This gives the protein CASSYEGTGELFF.

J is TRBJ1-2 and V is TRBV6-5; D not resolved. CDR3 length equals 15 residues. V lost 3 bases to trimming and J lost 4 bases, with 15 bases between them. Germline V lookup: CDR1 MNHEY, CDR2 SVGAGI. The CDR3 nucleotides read TGTGCCAGCAGTTATTATGGGGAGGCCCTCTATGGCTACACCTTC. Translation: CASSYYGEALYGYTF.

CDR3: CASRGRTGLTEAFF. In DNA form, the CDR3 reads TGTGCCAGCAGAGGGCGGACAGGCCTCACTGAAGCTTTCTTT. The rearrangement joins TRBV2 to TRBJ1-1; 7 bases line up with TRBD1. Germline V CDR1 and CDR2: SNHLY, FYNNEI. The J segment lost 4 bases and the V segment lost 6 bases, leaving 8 bases of the junction unmatched. The CDR3 covers 14 residues.

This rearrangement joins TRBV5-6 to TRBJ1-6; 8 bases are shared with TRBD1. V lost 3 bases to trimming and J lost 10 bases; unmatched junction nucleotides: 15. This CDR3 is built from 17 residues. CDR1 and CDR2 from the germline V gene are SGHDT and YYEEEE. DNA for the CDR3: TGTGCCAGCAGCTCCTCCCGGACAGGGATCGTGAGCTCACCCCTCCACTTT. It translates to CASSSSRTGIVSSPLHF.

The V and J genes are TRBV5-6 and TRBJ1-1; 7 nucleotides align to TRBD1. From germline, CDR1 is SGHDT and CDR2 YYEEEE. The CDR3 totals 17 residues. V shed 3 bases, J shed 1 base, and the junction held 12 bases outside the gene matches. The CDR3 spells CASSWSDRDRPNTEAFF. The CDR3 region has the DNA TGTGCCAGCAGCTGGAGCGACCGGGACAGACCGAACACTGAAGCTTTCTTT.

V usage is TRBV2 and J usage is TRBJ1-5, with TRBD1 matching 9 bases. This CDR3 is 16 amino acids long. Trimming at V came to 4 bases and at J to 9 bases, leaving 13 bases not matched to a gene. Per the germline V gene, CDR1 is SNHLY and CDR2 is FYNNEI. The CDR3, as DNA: TGTGCCAGCAGTGCCGCTGACCCGCCGACAGGGGGGCCCCAGCATTTT. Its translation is CASSAADPPTGGPQHF. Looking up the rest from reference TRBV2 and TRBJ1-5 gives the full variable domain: EPEVTQTPSHQVTQMGQEVILRCVPISNHLYFYWYRQILGQKVEFLVSFYNNEISEKSEIFDDQFSVERPDGSNFTLKIRSTKLEDSAMYFCASSAADPPTGGPQHFGDGTRLSIL.

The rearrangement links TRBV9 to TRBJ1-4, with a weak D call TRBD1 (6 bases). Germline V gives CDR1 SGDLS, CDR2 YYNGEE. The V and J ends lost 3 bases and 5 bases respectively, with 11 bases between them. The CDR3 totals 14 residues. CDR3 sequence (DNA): TGTGCCAGCAGCGGGGACACCTCAAATGAAAAACTGTTTTTT. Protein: CASSGDTSNEKLFF. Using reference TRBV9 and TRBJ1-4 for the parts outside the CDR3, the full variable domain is DSGVTQTPKHLITATGQRVTLRCSPRSGDLSVYWYQQSLDQGLQFLIQYYNGEERAKGNILERFSAQQFPDLHSELNLSSLELGDSALYFCASSGDTSNEKLFFGSGTQLSVL.